This TCR beta chain was found in a study of T cell responses to AZD1222 COVID-19 vaccine. The CDR3 has 15 residues. J lost 5 bases, V lost 6 bases, and 9 bases had no gene match. Germline lookup yields CDR1 KGHSH and CDR2 LQKENI. Only in-frame clones appear in the TCRdb table, and some are missing; sequencing was by immunoSEQ multiplex PCR. The sample lists around 150,000 clones, less than 95% occurring once. This TCR derives from an adult who received the MenACWY meningococcal vaccine as a control. This rearrangement joins TRBV18 to TRBJ1-1; 10 bases are shared with TRBD1. Here the sequenced sample was peripheral blood, taken 28 days after the second dose of the MenACWY control vaccine. For the CDR3, the DNA is TGTGCCAGCTCCCCTAGACAGGGGGCAGGGACTGAAGCTTTCTTT. It specifies CASSPRQGAGTEAFF.